Following are 30 T cell receptor beta chains from one sample sequenced in a study of lymphopenia after photon versus proton radiotherapy. Clones were sequenced by immunoSEQ multiplex PCR, and TCRdb holds only the in-frame ones, with some missing. This sample carries roughly 63,000 clones, 65% to 85% of them seen once, and the ten largest clones take around 1.9%. The sample here was peripheral blood, taken from a patient treated with proton-based radiotherapy. These receptor sequences come from a man aged 55-75 years with pancreatic cancer.

This clone was seen only once. CDR3 region: CASSLGGAKNTEAFF. The CDR3, as DNA: TGCGCCAGCAGCTTGGGAGGGGCGAAGAACACTGAAGCTTTCTTT. The gene calls are TRBV5-1 and TRBJ1-1; maybe TRBD1 (5 bases). The V gene lost 0 bases and the J gene lost 1 base, with 10 bases spanning the gap. From germline, CDR1 is SGHRS and CDR2 YFSETQ. The CDR3 is 15 amino acids.

In this sample, this clone turned up a few times. The chain couples TRBV9 to TRBJ1-1, with D possibly being TRBD1 (5 bases). V was cut by 6 bases and J by 1 base, with 10 bases left in between. This CDR3 has 13 amino acids. CDR1 and CDR2 (germline): SGDLS, YYNGEE. The CDR3 nucleotides are TGTGCCAGCACAAGACAGCCGAACACTGAAGCTTTCTTT. It codes for CASTRQPNTEAFF.

The rearrangement joins TRBV7-3 to TRBJ2-2, with unresolved D. V dropped 3 bases and J dropped 5 bases, with 7 bases sitting between them. This CDR3 has 13 residues. From germline, CDR1 is SGHTA and CDR2 FQGTGA. The CDR3 nucleotides are TGTGCCAGCAGCTTCTGGCGGACCGGGGAGCTGTTTTTT. Translated, it gives CASSFWRTGELFF.

J is TRBJ2-7 and V is TRBV28, with 7 bases lining up with TRBD1. V lost 3 bases and J lost 3; bases outside the gene matches: 5. Germline CDR1 MDHEN, CDR2 SYDVKM. The CDR3 totals 14 residues. The CDR3 loop reads CASSFPRDSYEQYF. The CDR3 DNA is TGTGCCAGCAGTTTCCCCCGGGACAGCTACGAGCAGTACTTC.

The chain links TRBV13 to TRBJ2-4; 8 nucleotides match TRBD1. Losses at the gene ends were 4 bases for V and 7 bases for J; bases not matched to a gene: 6. Germline lookup yields CDR1 PRHDT and CDR2 FYEKMQ (reference sequence). The CDR3 has 14 residues. The CDR3 coding sequence is TGTGCCAGCAGCTCGGGACAGGCTACCAACATTCAGTACTTC. It specifies CASSSGQATNIQYF.

CDR3 nucleotide sequence: TGTGCCAGCAGCTTAGGGCAGGGTAATCAGCCCCAGCATTTT. The encoded protein is CASSLGQGNQPQHF. The genes are TRBV7-8 and TRBJ1-5; D may be TRBD1 (5 bases). The germline gives CDR1 SGHVS, CDR2 FQNEAQ. The V and J ends lost 1 base and 4 bases respectively, with 8 bases between them. This CDR3 region has 14 residues.

V and J are TRBV9 and TRBJ1-1; TRBD1 matches at 8 bases. The CDR3 covers 14 residues. Germline lookup yields CDR1 SGDLS and CDR2 YYNGEE. V dropped 3 bases and J dropped 4; count of bases not matched to a gene: 5. Written as DNA, the CDR3 is TGTGCCAGCAGCGCCTCAGGGGGCACCACTGAAGCTTTCTTT. It yields the protein CASSASGGTTEAFF.

This clone was counted once. Within the sample, other DNA sequences also encode this same CDR3. The V gene is TRBV19, the J gene TRBJ2-7; D remains ambiguous. CDR1 is LNHDA and CDR2 is SQIVND in the germline V gene (reference sequence). CDR3 length: 15 residues. Trimming left V 1 base short and J 3 bases short, with 13 bases between. The CDR3, as DNA: TGTGCCAGTAGTATAGTCGGCAGCTGGAACTACGAGCAGTACTTC. This gives the protein CASSIVGSWNYEQYF.

This chain connects TRBV9 to TRBJ2-2; D is unclear. V was clipped by 3 bases and J by 3 bases, with 6 bases between them. Germline values: CDR1 SGDLS, CDR2 YYNGEE. The CDR3 length is 13 residues. The CDR3 DNA sequence: TGTGCCAGCAGCGAGGTTTACACCGGGGAGCTGTTTTTT. Encoded protein: CASSEVYTGELFF.

This sequence joins TRBV28 and TRBJ1-4, with 7 bases identical to TRBD1. J lost 10 bases, V lost 2 bases, and 4 bases had no gene match. The CDR3 runs to 13 residues. Germline CDR1 MDHEN, CDR2 SYDVKM. DNA of the CDR3: TGTGCCAGCAGTTTAACAGGGGAAGGAAAACTGTTTTTT. As protein: CASSLTGEGKLFF.

This chain connects TRBV19 to TRBJ2-7, with D hard to call. Germline assignment: CDR1 LNHDA and CDR2 SQIVND (reference sequence). Trimming took 6 bases from V and 4 from J, leaving 16 bases between them. The length of the CDR3 is 14 residues. This CDR3 is CASSGDGLPYEQYF. Here the CDR3 DNA reads TGTGCCAGTAGCGGTGACGGGTTGCCTTACGAGCAGTACTTC.

The chain uses TRBV11-2 and TRBJ1-2, with D perhaps matching TRBD1 (6 bases). The CDR3 contains 14 residues. Trimming removed 2 bases at V and 7 bases at J, with 14 bases between. Per germline, CDR1 SGHAT and CDR2 FQNNGV. The chain's CDR3 is CASSLSRGGGGYTF. In DNA, the CDR3 is TGTGCCAGCAGCTTATCCAGGGGAGGTGGTGGCTACACCTTC.

The chain combines TRBV2 with TRBJ2-7, with D unresolved. Trimming removed 8 bases at V and 1 base at J, with 6 bases between. In germline, CDR1 is SNHLY, CDR2 FYNNEI. This CDR3 contains 11 residues. This CDR3 is CASSQSYEQYF. In DNA, the CDR3 is TGTGCCAGCTCGCAATCCTACGAGCAGTACTTC.

This clone was picked up one time. This sequence joins TRBV5-6 and TRBJ2-3; TRBD2 matches 7 bases. The trim removed 4 bases at V and 1 base at J, leaving 9 bases unmatched. This CDR3 has 16 amino acids. Per germline, CDR1 SGHDT and CDR2 YYEEEE. CDR3 in amino acids: CASSLAGGVGTDTQYF. CDR3 sequence (DNA): TGTGCCAGCAGCCTGGCTGGGGGGGTGGGCACAGATACGCAGTATTTT.

The CDR3 DNA reads as TGTGCCAGCAAGGGCAGGAGCGCTGAAGCTTTCTTT. Protein product: CASKGRSAEAFF. V usage is TRBV25-1 and J usage is TRBJ1-1; no clear D. The germline V and J ends were trimmed by 7 bases and 6 bases, with 12 bases remaining between them. Per the germline V gene, CDR1 is MGHDK and CDR2 is SYGVNS. The CDR3 runs to 12 residues.

The J gene is TRBJ2-1, the V gene TRBV30; 7 nucleotides align to TRBD2. The germline gives CDR1 GTSNPN, CDR2 SVGIG (reference sequence). The CDR3 is made up of 14 amino acids. The junction had 5 bases not matched to a gene; V was cut back by 4 bases and J by 2 bases. The CDR3 protein is CAWTDGTTYNEQFF. In DNA, the CDR3 is TGTGCCTGGACTGACGGGACTACCTACAATGAGCAGTTCTTC.

The V call is TRBV5-1, the J call TRBJ2-1; D gene unclear. Germline assignment: CDR1 SGHRS and CDR2 YFSETQ. Trimming left V 0 bases short and J 10 bases short, with 11 bases between. This CDR3 contains 13 residues. CDR3: CASSLVPLEEQFF. CDR3 nucleotides: TGCGCCAGCAGCTTGGTACCTCTCGAGGAGCAGTTCTTC.

This sequence joins TRBV18 and TRBJ1-1; the match to TRBD1 covers 10 bases. The CDR3 is made up of 16 amino acids. Trimming took 6 bases from V and 3 from J; bases not matched to a gene: 10. The germline V gene encodes CDR1 KGHSH and CDR2 LQKENI. The CDR3 DNA reads TGTGCCAGCTCCTTCAGGGCAGGGACAGGGGACACTGAAGCTTTCTTT. This translates into CASSFRAGTGDTEAFF.

This clone was seen just once. The chain is built from TRBV18 and TRBJ2-7; D call uncertain. The CDR3 runs 21 residues. Looked up from germline, CDR1 is KGHSH and CDR2 is LQKENI. With 0 bases removed from V and 9 bases from J, the gap between germline ends came to 36 bases. The DNA of the CDR3 is TGTGCCAGCTCACCACCGGGCAGGACCAATCCCCGAACCGAAGCGAATTTTGGGCAGTACTTC. Encoded protein: CASSPPGRTNPRTEANFGQYF.

The J gene is TRBJ2-1, the V gene TRBV30; a weak D match, TRBD1 (5 bases). The CDR3 consists of 14 residues. Per the germline V gene, CDR1 is GTSNPN and CDR2 is SVGIG (reference sequence). The V end was cut by 2 bases, the J end by 4 bases, with 12 bases between. In nucleotides, the CDR3 is TGTGCCTGGAGTAGGAAGGGGTGGTACAATGAGCAGTTCTTC. The encoded protein is CAWSRKGWYNEQFF.

V is TRBV11-3 and J is TRBJ2-3; D is unclear. Trimming took off 6 bases at V and 2 bases at J, with 12 bases between the two ends. This CDR3 spans 14 amino acids. Per germline, CDR1 SGHNT and CDR2 YENEEA. The CDR3 nucleotides are TGTGCCAGCAGTGATCGACTCAACACAGATACGCAGTATTTT. Its protein product is CASSDRLNTDTQYF.

The chain employs TRBV6-6 and TRBJ2-5; TRBD2 matches 14 bases. The CDR3 has 16 residues. Germline CDR1 reads MNHNY; CDR2 reads SVGAGI (reference sequence). J lost 4 bases, V lost 2 bases, and 3 bases had no gene match. CDR3 in amino acids: CASSYRGLAGVETQYF. DNA of the CDR3: TGTGCCAGCAGTTACCGGGGACTAGCGGGAGTAGAGACCCAGTACTTC.

The chain employs TRBV20-1 and TRBJ1-1; D is uncertain. The length of the CDR3 is 11 residues. V shed 3 bases and J shed 6 bases, with 8 bases lying between them. Germline V gives CDR1 DFQATT, CDR2 SNEGSKA (reference sequence). In DNA, the CDR3 is TGCAGTGCTAGCGCCGGCCCTGAAGCTTTCTTT. Protein product: CSASAGPEAFF.

The CDR3 is CASSYRGQGGPLHF. The CDR3 DNA reads as TGTGCCAGCAGTTACCGAGGACAGGGAGGACCCCTCCACTTT. V is TRBV6-5 and J is TRBJ1-6; 8 nucleotides agree with TRBD1. This CDR3 contains 14 residues. Trimming removed 2 bases from V and 12 bases from J; junction bases left unmatched: 6. The germline CDR1 and CDR2 sequences are MNHEY and SVGAGI.

For the CDR3, the DNA is TGTGCCAGCAGCCGGAATACAGGGGCGGAGTACGAGCAGTACTTC. This encodes CASSRNTGAEYEQYF. The chain joins TRBV11-2 to TRBJ2-7, with 7 bases identical to TRBD1. CDR3 length equals 15 residues. The V segment lost 5 bases and the J segment 4 bases; nucleotides outside the gene matches: 11. The germline gives CDR1 SGHAT, CDR2 FQNNGV.

Only one count was recorded for this clone. The V gene is TRBV19, the J gene TRBJ2-7; D is perhaps TRBD1 (6 bases). CDR3 length: 14 amino acids. Germline V gives CDR1 LNHDA, CDR2 SQIVND (reference sequence). V shed 5 bases and J shed 3 bases, with 14 bases lying between them. The CDR3 reads CASSVRRGGYEQYF. The CDR3 bases are TGTGCCAGTAGTGTACGAAGAGGGGGCTACGAGCAGTACTTC.

A remark on this clone: Germline is not matched at one junction end, which may reflect a read error. The chain joins TRBV7-7 to TRBJ2-3; 11 bases line up with TRBD2. In germline, CDR1 is SSHAT, CDR2 FNYEAQ (reference sequence). The CDR3 totals 16 residues. This CDR3 reads CASSDVAGGPTDTQYF. The CDR3 DNA reads TGTGCTAGCAGCGACGTAGCGGGAGGGCCTACAGATACGCAGTATTTT.

V usage is TRBV6-6 and J usage is TRBJ2-3, with 8 bases aligning to TRBD2. In germline, CDR1 is MNHNY, CDR2 SVGAGI (reference sequence). The CDR3 extends over 14 amino acids. V shed 2 bases, J shed 5 bases, and the junction held 3 bases outside the gene matches. For the CDR3, the DNA is TGTGCCAGCAGTTACACGGGAGGGATAGATACGCAGTATTTT. Translation: CASSYTGGIDTQYF.

The rearrangement uses TRBV19 and TRBJ2-6; D uncertain. CDR3 length: 16 amino acids. V lost 2 bases and J 3 bases, leaving 11 bases between the germline ends. The V gene's germline CDR1 is LNHDA and CDR2 SQIVND (reference sequence). The CDR3 spells CASSIRATGGANVLTF. CDR3 sequence (DNA): TGTGCCAGTAGTATACGGGCGACGGGTGGGGCCAACGTCCTGACTTTC.

The V gene is TRBV28, the J gene TRBJ1-1; D is ambiguous. This CDR3 contains 14 residues. The V end was cut by 2 bases, the J end by 2 bases, with 9 bases between. The germline CDR1 and CDR2 sequences are MDHEN and SYDVKM. CDR3 residues: CASSLDSGNTEAFF. Here the CDR3 DNA reads TGTGCCAGCAGTTTAGATTCAGGTAACACTGAAGCTTTCTTT.